This T cell receptor beta chain originates from a study of early T cells in non-severe SARS-CoV-2 infection. Study-wide points: Missing private and CD4 specificities, VDJdb matching favored anti-spike CD8 responses.

For this clonotype: The antigen remains unidentified.

The protocol attached unique molecular identifiers to individual cDNA molecules. TCRdb re-derived calls from the 5' RACE reads in MiXCR, one entry per CDR3 protein. The table lists 65,000 to 80,000 distinct CDR3 sequences, 13% of them singletons. The sequence was collected from an adult who was a healthcare worker with PCR-confirmed SARS-CoV-2 infection or an uninfected control (not recorded which). What was sequenced was whole blood.

CDR3 loop: CSGRLGGTEAFF. In nucleotides, the CDR3 is TGCAGCGGTCGATTGGGGGGCACTGAAGCTTTCTTT. This chain joins TRBV29-1 and TRBJ1-1; perhaps TRBD1 as D (5 bases). Looked up from germline, CDR1 is SQVTM and CDR2 is ANQGSEA. V was trimmed by 7 bases and J by 4 bases, leaving 13 bases between them. This CDR3 is 12 amino acids long.